This T cell receptor (beta chain) was documented in a study of blood T cell repertoires in COVID-19. In the study overall: The analysed material was cDNA or gDNA that came from T cells, B-cell-depleted T cells, or PBMCs.

The V gene's germline CDR1 is MNHEY and CDR2 SVGEGT. Losses at the gene ends were 0 bases for V and 0 bases for J; bases not matched to a gene: 5. The CDR3 has 17 amino acids. Assay used: immunoSEQ multiplex PCR; TCRdb lists only in-frame clones, some missing. Found here are roughly 25,000 clones, roughly nine tenths of them singletons; the top ten hold around 8.9%. This receptor was obtained from a man between 65 and 85 years old with acute or convalescent COVID-19. The chain joins TRBV6-2 or TRBV6-3 to TRBJ2-3, with 8 bases fitting TRBD2. Sequenced material: peripheral blood. The CDR3 loop is CASSYSDGRASTDTQYF. The CDR3 bases are TGTGCCAGCAGTTACTCCGACGGGAGGGCTAGCACAGATACGCAGTATTTT.